Below, 14 T cell receptor beta chains from the same sample are listed, as sequenced in a study of cytomegalovirus exposure and HLA in healthy donors. The PCR employed 60 Vbeta primers together with 13 Jbeta primers. Data came from immunoSEQ multiplex PCR; TCRdb stores just in-frame clones and leaves some out. This table has roughly 150,000 clones, over 70% appearing once. The sequenced sample consisted of PBMCs. The origin of the receptors is a woman in her thirties or forties in good health and CMV-seronegative.

This clone showed up just a few times. The junction departs from the called germline gene at one end, perhaps through a read error. The CDR3 spells CASSPPRRARNPEAFF. CDR3 coding DNA: TGTGCCAGCTCACCACCTAGGCGGGCTAGGAACCCTGAAGCTTTCTTT. The V call is TRBV18, the J call TRBJ1-1; D unresolved. This CDR3 comprises 16 residues. The V gene's germline CDR1 is KGHSH and CDR2 LQKENI. Full variable domain (rest looked up from reference TRBV18 and TRBJ1-1): NAGVMQNPRHLVRRRGQEARLRCSPMKGHSHVYWYRQLPEEGLKFMVYLQKENIIDESGMPKERFSAEFPKEGPSILRIQQVVRGDSAAYFCASSPPRRARNPEAFFGQGTRLTVV.

The rearrangement links TRBV5-1 to TRBJ2-3, with 8 bases lining up with TRBD2. The V segment lost 7 bases and the J segment 2 bases; nucleotides outside the gene matches: 9. Germline assignment: CDR1 SGHRS and CDR2 YFSETQ. The CDR3 is 15 residues long. The CDR3 region has the DNA TGCGCCAGCCTCGCGGGAGGCCATCCCACAGATACGCAGTATTTT. Its protein is CASLAGGHPTDTQYF.

This chain uses TRBV6-6 with TRBJ1-2; D is unclear. Germline CDR1 and CDR2: MNHNY and SVGAGI (reference sequence). The CDR3 is 13 amino acids. V was trimmed by 2 bases and J by 6 bases, leaving 10 bases between them. The CDR3 DNA is TGTGCCAGCAGTTACCCCGGTTACGATGGCTACACCTTC. Amino acid sequence: CASSYPGYDGYTF.

This chain connects TRBV5-5 to TRBJ2-3; perhaps TRBD2 as D (6 bases). The germline V gene encodes CDR1 SGHKS and CDR2 YYEKEE (reference sequence). V dropped 4 bases and J dropped 5 bases, with 14 bases sitting between them. There are 14 residues in the CDR3. CDR3 region: CASSRRGVGDTQYF. The CDR3 region has the DNA TGTGCCAGCAGCCGCCGCGGGGTCGGAGATACGCAGTATTTT.

This rearrangement joins TRBV7-6 to TRBJ1-2; D is ambiguous. Germline CDR1 reads SGHVS; CDR2 reads FNYEAQ. CDR3 size: 12 residues. The V and J ends lost 5 bases and 10 bases respectively, with 14 bases between them. The CDR3 sequence is CASSALRVSYTF. The CDR3 region has the DNA TGTGCCAGCAGCGCCCTACGGGTGTCCTACACCTTC. The whole variable domain, filled in from reference TRBV7-6 and TRBJ1-2, reads GAGVSQSPRYKVTKRGQDVALRCDPISGHVSLYWYRQALGQGPEFLTYFNYEAQQDKSGLPNDRFSAERPEGSISTLTIQRTEQRDSAMYRCASSALRVSYTFGSGTRLTVV.

This rearrangement joins TRBV11-2 to TRBJ1-2; maybe TRBD1 (5 bases). This CDR3 region has 14 residues. Germline loops: CDR1 SGHAT, CDR2 FQNNGV. The V end was cut by 2 bases, the J end by 6 bases, with 13 bases between. CDR3 sequence (DNA): TGTGCCAGCAGCTTAAGCGCAGGGCAGGATGGCTACACCTTC. Encoded protein: CASSLSAGQDGYTF.

The chain uses TRBV5-1 and TRBJ2-5, with 11 bases that match TRBD1. This CDR3 contains 16 residues. V was clipped by 0 bases and J by 1 base; unmatched bases: 2. Germline values: CDR1 SGHRS, CDR2 YFSETQ. This chain's CDR3 is CASSLVGTGGQETQYF. CDR3 DNA sequence: TGCGCCAGCAGCTTGGTCGGGACAGGGGGCCAAGAGACCCAGTACTTC.

This clone was detected only once. The J gene is TRBJ1-5, the V gene TRBV6-6, with TRBD1 identical over 9 bases. In germline, CDR1 is MNHNY, CDR2 SVGAGI (reference sequence). The CDR3 has 16 residues. The J segment lost 0 bases and the V segment lost 2 bases, leaving 2 bases of the junction unmatched. CDR3 nucleotide sequence: TGTGCCAGCAGTTACAGGACAGGGGTTAGCAATCAGCCCCAGCATTTT. Its protein product is CASSYRTGVSNQPQHF.

This chain uses TRBV6-1 with TRBJ1-5; TRBD1 agrees at 10 bases. The CDR3 is 18 amino acids. The germline V gene encodes CDR1 MNHNS and CDR2 SASEGT. Trimming took 4 bases from V and 2 from J; bases not matched to a gene: 11. The CDR3 bases are TGTGCCAGCAGTGTGAGACAGGGGGCGGGTGTTGGCAATCAGCCCCAGCATTTT. It specifies CASSVRQGAGVGNQPQHF.

The chain couples TRBV6-1 to TRBJ2-7; D remains ambiguous. The V end lost 3 bases, the J end lost 0 bases, and 9 bases lay between the germline ends. Germline CDR1 and CDR2: MNHNS and SASEGT. CDR3 length: 14 residues. In nucleotides, the CDR3 is TGTGCCAGCAGTGACGACAATTACTCCTACGAGCAGTACTTC. Protein sequence: CASSDDNYSYEQYF.

The chain recombines TRBV29-1 with TRBJ2-2, with D perhaps TRBD2 (6 bases). The V gene's germline CDR1 is SQVTM and CDR2 ANQGSEA. The germline V and J ends were trimmed by 6 bases and 0 bases, with 11 bases remaining between them. The CDR3 totals 14 residues. CDR3 sequence (DNA): TGCAGCGTGCGCCGGGGGTCGAACACCGGGGAGCTGTTTTTT. It translates to CSVRRGSNTGELFF.

V usage is TRBV4-1 and J usage is TRBJ2-1, with 9 bases identical to TRBD2. J lost 3 bases, V lost 0 bases, and 6 bases had no gene match. CDR3 length equals 17 residues. Germline loops: CDR1 MGHRA, CDR2 YSYEKL. The chain's CDR3 is CASSQESSGSIYNEQFF. The CDR3 DNA reads as TGCGCCAGCAGCCAAGAGAGTAGCGGGAGTATCTACAATGAGCAGTTCTTC.

The chain uses TRBV11-2 and TRBJ2-5; D possibly corresponds to TRBD1 (6 bases). Germline V lookup: CDR1 SGHAT, CDR2 FQNNGV. Trimming took off 5 bases at V and 2 bases at J, with 9 bases between the two ends. CDR3 size: 13 residues. CDR3 sequence: CASSRGQQETQYF. In nucleotides, the CDR3 is TGTGCCAGCAGCCGAGGACAGCAAGAGACCCAGTACTTC.

The chain recombines TRBV5-1 with TRBJ1-3, with D unclear. Germline CDR1 SGHRS, CDR2 YFSETQ. The V end lost 0 bases, the J end lost 3 bases, and 10 bases lay between the germline ends. This CDR3 contains 15 residues. The CDR3: CASSLGSEGGNTIYF. The CDR3 nucleotides read TGCGCCAGCAGCTTGGGCTCAGAGGGTGGAAACACCATATATTTT.